These 7 T cell receptor beta chains originate from one sample sequenced in a study of blood T cells in healthy people across ages. A second PCR of about 7 to 12 cycles used a sample-barcoded 5' primer and a J-beta primer mix. TCRdb re-analysed the 5' RACE reads in MiXCR, keeping a single row per CDR3 protein. The sample yields some 780,000 distinct CDR3 sequences, roughly 56% seen once. Sequenced sample: blood. The receptors originated from a man aged 35-49 years in good health.

The V and J genes are TRBV9 and TRBJ2-3; D might be TRBD2 (7 bases). This CDR3 has 13 residues. V was shortened by 7 bases and J by 4 bases, with 13 bases between the two germline ends. Germline V gives CDR1 SGDLS, CDR2 YYNGEE. In DNA form, the CDR3 reads TGTGCCAGCCAGGGGAGGGAAGCAGATACGCAGTATTTT. Protein product: CASQGREADTQYF.

V is TRBV7-6 and J is TRBJ2-7; perhaps D is TRBD1 or TRBD2 (6 bases each). Germline assignment: CDR1 SGHVS and CDR2 FNYEAQ. The ends were cut back, 4 bases at V and 7 bases at J, with 17 bases in the middle. This CDR3 is 14 amino acids long. This chain's CDR3 is CASSSTNGGHEQYF. CDR3 sequence (DNA): TGTGCCAGCAGCTCAACCAATGGGGGGCATGAGCAGTACTTC.

The V and J genes are TRBV9 and TRBJ2-1, with D perhaps matching TRBD1 or TRBD2 (6 bases each). Germline CDR1 and CDR2: SGDLS and YYNGEE. The V gene lost 4 bases and the J gene lost 3 bases, with 14 bases spanning the gap. The CDR3 is 15 residues long. The chain's CDR3 is CASSSLGGIYNEQFF. DNA of the CDR3: TGTGCCAGCAGCTCCCTAGGGGGGATCTACAATGAGCAGTTCTTC.

This chain uses TRBV25-1 with TRBJ2-4; possible D gene TRBD1, 5 bases. Germline V CDR1 and CDR2: MGHDK, SYGVNS. V was trimmed by 2 bases and J by 1 base, leaving 9 bases between them. The CDR3 consists of 15 residues. The chain's CDR3 is CASSESPGAKNIQYF. CDR3 nucleotide sequence: TGTGCCAGCAGTGAAAGCCCAGGGGCCAAAAACATTCAGTACTTC.

This sequence joins TRBV11-2 and TRBJ2-3; 8 nucleotides align to TRBD1. V gave up 2 bases and J gave up 3 bases; unmatched junction bases: 7. CDR1 and CDR2 (germline): SGHAT, FQNNGV. The CDR3 is made up of 16 amino acids. CDR3 sequence reads: CASSLRAHRGTDTQYF. The CDR3 DNA is TGTGCCAGCAGCTTACGGGCCCACAGGGGGACAGATACGCAGTATTTT.

There are a few counts of this clonotype. J is TRBJ1-1 and V is TRBV12-3 or TRBV12-4, with TRBD1 as a possible D gene (6 bases). Trimming left V 2 bases short and J 3 bases short, with 10 bases between. This CDR3 contains 14 residues. CDR3 DNA sequence: TGTGCCAGCAGTTTACAGGGGCTGGACACTGAAGCTTTCTTT. Protein sequence: CASSLQGLDTEAFF.

V gene TRBV6-2 or TRBV6-3 combines with J gene TRBJ2-5, with no clear D. Trimming took off 2 bases at V and 11 bases at J, with 15 bases between the two ends. The CDR3 totals 13 residues. The germline V gene encodes CDR1 MNHEY and CDR2 SVGEGT. DNA for the CDR3: TGTGCCAGCAGTTACGGCGGCCGCAATGAGCAGTACTTC. Amino acids: CASSYGGRNEQYF.